These 6 T cell receptor beta chains were all obtained from the same sample, sequenced in a study of blood T cell repertoires in COVID-19. Sequencing used immunoSEQ multiplex PCR; TCRdb keeps in-frame clones, though not all of them. The sample shows 85,000 to 100,000 clones, around nine tenths of them seen only once. Sequenced: peripheral blood. The receptors derive from a man in his forties or fifties with COVID-19, enrolled during active disease.

The chain recombines TRBV7-2 with TRBJ2-7; D is unclear. Germline CDR1 is SGHTA and CDR2 is FQGNSA. With 4 bases removed from V and 4 bases from J, the gap between germline ends came to 11 bases. The CDR3 spans 13 residues. The CDR3 loop is CASSSVTGYEQYF. CDR3 nucleotides: TGTGCCAGCAGCTCCGTGACCGGGTACGAGCAGTACTTC. The full variable domain, in which reference TRBV7-2 and TRBJ2-7 provide the parts outside the CDR3, is GAGVSQSPSNKVTEKGKDVELRCDPISGHTALYWYRQSLGQGLEFLIYFQGNSAPDKSGLPSDRFSAERTGGSVSTLTIQRTQQEDSAVYLCASSSVTGYEQYFGPGTRLTVT.

The chain has TRBV6-2 or TRBV6-3 and TRBJ1-2, with 7 bases aligning to TRBD1. After removal of 2 bases from V and 4 bases from J, the junction contained 7 bases not matched to a gene. The length of the CDR3 is 15 residues. Germline loops: CDR1 MNHEY, CDR2 SVGEGT. In DNA form, the CDR3 reads TGTGCCAGCAGTTACGGTACGACAGGGAGCTATGGCTACACCTTC. Protein: CASSYGTTGSYGYTF.

The chain recombines TRBV4-1 with TRBJ1-4, with TRBD1 identical over 7 bases. This CDR3 is built from 15 residues. With 0 bases clipped from V and 5 bases from J, the junction kept 3 bases outside the gene matches. Looked up from germline, CDR1 is MGHRA and CDR2 is YSYEKL. The CDR3 sequence: CASSQEEQGNEKLFF. In DNA form, the CDR3 reads TGCGCCAGCAGCCAAGAGGAACAGGGGAATGAAAAACTGTTTTTT.

The rearrangement uses TRBV19 and TRBJ2-1; TRBD1 matches at 10 bases. CDR3 length equals 15 residues. V lost 9 bases, J lost 6 bases, and 11 bases stayed unmatched. Germline V lookup: CDR1 LNHDA, CDR2 SQIVND (reference sequence). The CDR3 sequence is CASRVGDRGSNEQFF. CDR3 nucleotide sequence: TGTGCCAGCAGGGTGGGGGACAGGGGTAGCAATGAGCAGTTCTTC.

The V call is TRBV7-2, the J call TRBJ2-1; D is perhaps TRBD2 (5 bases). Germline loops: CDR1 SGHTA, CDR2 FQGNSA. CDR3 length equals 19 residues. V shed 0 bases and J shed 4 bases, with 22 bases lying between them. The CDR3 DNA reads as TGTGCCAGCAGCTTAGCCTTCCCCACTAGGTCTGTTTCTTACAATGAGCAGTTCTTC. Protein product: CASSLAFPTRSVSYNEQFF.

This clone was found once. This chain connects TRBV25-1 to TRBJ1-5; D perhaps matches TRBD1 (6 bases). Germline V gene sequence: CDR1 MGHDK, CDR2 SYGVNS. The CDR3 contains 14 residues. Trimming removed 4 bases from V and 1 base from J, with 8 bases in between. CDR3 bases: TGTGCCAGCAGTGCGGGGACAAGCAATCAGCCCCAGCATTTT. Translating gives CASSAGTSNQPQHF.